This entry lists 6 T cell receptor beta chains sequenced from one sample in a study of T cell changes during pregnancy in multiple sclerosis. Measured with immunoSEQ multiplex PCR; TCRdb has only the in-frame clones, and not every one. The sample carries around 57,000 clones, around 90% recorded once. The specimen comprised peripheral blood, sampled in the second trimester of pregnancy. These receptors all come from a female donor with multiple sclerosis, enrolled in a pregnancy study.

V usage is TRBV15 and J usage is TRBJ1-1; 9 bases align to TRBD1. The germline V gene has CDR1 LNHNV and CDR2 YYDKDF (reference sequence). Losses at the gene ends were 2 bases for V and 11 bases for J; bases not matched to a gene: 18. The CDR3 loop spans 17 amino acids. The CDR3 bases are TGTGCCACCAGCAGAAGAATTTACCGGGACAGGGATATTGGGGCTTTCTTT. Translation gives CATSRRIYRDRDIGAFF.

This chain uses TRBV27 with TRBJ1-1; 10 bases align to TRBD1. Germline assignment: CDR1 MNHEY and CDR2 SMNVEV (reference sequence). After removal of 2 bases from V and 7 bases from J, the junction contained 7 bases not matched to a gene. The length of the CDR3 is 15 residues. The CDR3 nucleotides read TGTGCCAGCAGTTTAATGCCGGGACAGGGGATTGAAGCTTTCTTT. Encoded protein: CASSLMPGQGIEAFF.

This chain uses TRBV4-1 with TRBJ2-5; 9 bases line up with TRBD1. CDR3 size: 18 residues. Losses at the gene ends were 3 bases for V and 5 bases for J; bases not matched to a gene: 16. Germline V CDR1 and CDR2: MGHRA, YSYEKL. The CDR3 bases are TGCGCCAGCAGCCAGAAGGACAGGGGATACTCCACCCGGGAGACCCAGTACTTC. Encoded protein: CASSQKDRGYSTRETQYF.

The chain has TRBV20-1 and TRBJ1-2; D unresolved. The CDR3 has 11 amino acids. Germline loops: CDR1 DFQATT, CDR2 SNEGSKA (reference sequence). Trimming removed 3 bases at V and 8 bases at J, with 10 bases between. The DNA of the CDR3 is TGCAGTGCTAGTCTCCGGGAGGGCTACACCTTC. Translating gives CSASLREGYTF.

The gene calls are TRBV7-6 and TRBJ2-5, with a possible D match to TRBD2 (7 bases). From germline, CDR1 is SGHVS and CDR2 FNYEAQ. V was trimmed by 7 bases and J by 9 bases, leaving 27 bases between them. This CDR3 is 16 amino acids long. The DNA for the CDR3 is TGTGCCAGCACCTCGTTGGGGGGGCCCGCCGGGGGGTCCCAGTACTTC. It yields the protein CASTSLGGPAGGSQYF.

This clone was picked up one time. The J gene is TRBJ1-1, the V gene TRBV5-4; D is perhaps TRBD1 (6 bases). This CDR3 region has 15 residues. V lost 2 bases and J 3 bases, leaving 14 bases between the germline ends. Germline CDR1 and CDR2: SGHNT and YYREEE (reference sequence). This CDR3 is CASSLGGPEDTEAFF. The CDR3 nucleotides read TGTGCCAGCAGCTTAGGGGGACCGGAGGACACTGAAGCTTTCTTT.